This T cell receptor beta chain was sequenced during a study of cytomegalovirus exposure and HLA in healthy donors. Study results and limitations: TCR beta chains numbering roughly 150 were designated cytomegalovirus-associated. A later analysis found that most CMV-associated TCR beta chains appeared HLA-restricted. The availability of immune exposure information extended only to CMV serostatus.

13 Jbeta primers and 60 Vbeta primers were used for the PCR. Clones were sequenced by immunoSEQ multiplex PCR, and TCRdb holds only the in-frame ones, with some missing. This table has some 130,000 clones, 70% to 80% appearing once. As for this clone: What it binds is not known.

Every donor was a healthy person donating bone marrow. Germline V gene lookup returns CDR1 SGHRS and CDR2 YFSETQ. The CDR3 has 13 amino acids. The ends lost 4 bases at V and 5 bases at J; junction bases unmatched: 5. This TCR came from a female donor in good health and CMV-seronegative. The chain is built from TRBV5-1 and TRBJ2-5, with 7 positions matching TRBD2. The sample comprised PBMCs. The chain's CDR3 is CASSRREEETQYF. The CDR3 DNA reads TGCGCCAGCAGCCGCCGGGAGGAGGAGACCCAGTACTTC.